This TCR beta chain was recorded in a study of tumor-infiltrating lymphocytes in localized non-small cell lung cancer. Study in general: Several tumor histologies, both smoking statuses, and some post-neoadjuvant chemotherapy samples were included.

Whole-study findings and limits: Not all patients were TCR sequenced, owing to tissue quantity.

Remarks on this clone: Its antigen is unknown.

Clones were read by immunoSEQ multiplex PCR, and TCRdb kept only the in-frame ones, dropping some. The repertoire holds over 5,500 clones, with about two thirds as singletons. CDR3 size: 14 residues. Germline V lookup: CDR1 MNHEY, CDR2 SMNVEV (reference sequence). Trimming took 8 bases from V and 12 from J; bases not matched to a gene: 13. This TCR was recovered from a human donor with non-small cell lung cancer. Sequenced input: lung tumor tissue. This chain uses TRBV27 with TRBJ1-6; 7 bases map to TRBD1. In DNA form, the CDR3 reads TGTGCCAGCGGCCTACAGGGGCGAGGGCAACCCCTCCACTTT. Protein: CASGLQGRGQPLHF.